The T cell receptor (beta chain) under discussion was sequenced for a study of persistence of HIV-infected CD4 T cells. Points from the study as a whole: Degenerate expanded CDR3beta sequences were enriched among CMV- and Gag-responding cells.

A note on this clone: Its antigen is not identified.

The immunoSEQ assay was version 4, run in survey mode. TCRdb's table, derived via immunoSEQ multiplex PCR, lists solely in-frame clones and lacks some. Here the sample spans 45,000 or so clones, approximately 90% being singletons. Anti-CD3/anti-CD28 beads served as a nonspecific positive control stimulus. Sorting of responding CD4+ T cells relied on upregulated CD40 ligand together with CD69. CD4+ T cell counts exceeded 400 cells/uL; CMV serology was positive. Stimulated PBMCs had first been depleted of CD8+ T cells. CD8-depleted PBMCs were stimulated about 20 hours with anti-CD28/CD49d costimulation, CD40-blocking antibody and enfuvirtide. After removal of 1 base from V and 1 base from J, the junction contained 11 bases not matched to a gene. Germline-derived CDR1 and CDR2 are SGHVS and FNYEAQ. CDR3 length equals 19 residues.

This specimen was CD4+ T cells sorted from PBMCs after approximately 19-hour stimulation, taken from a patient who received antiretroviral therapy. The receptor was derived from an adult woman with HIV who was CMV-seropositive. The chain combines TRBV7-6 with TRBJ2-2; TRBD2 aligns across 8 bases. The CDR3 bases are TGTGCCAGCAGCTTAGTGGTAACCGGGACTAGTGAGAACACCGGGGAGCTGTTTTTT. This encodes CASSLVVTGTSENTGELFF.